These T cell receptor beta chains were read from a single sample in a study of CD8 T cells in ankylosing spondylitis. TCRdb re-called the 5' RACE reads through MiXCR, storing one row per CDR3 protein. The table has 100,000 or so distinct CDR3 sequences, around 24% seen once. Material for sequencing was synovial fluid, either unsorted or a sorted T cell fraction (not recorded which). Every receptor here comes from a male donor with ankylosing spondylitis. The CDR3 runs from the conserved cysteine through the conserved F or W. The D gene is left open where the match is weak. Size is stated for part of the rows, as once, few or many counts, or as a class when the clone is expanded.

J gene | CDR3 length | V gene | D gene | clone size | CDR3 protein | CDR3 DNA
TRBJ2-7 | 14 | TRBV7-9 | NA | few | CASLGGGKSYEQYF | TGTGCCAGCTTGGGCGGCGGCAAATCCTACGAGCAGTACTTC
TRBJ1-6 | 15 | TRBV7-9 | NA | many | CASSPVGDMDSPLHF | TGTGCCAGCAGCCCAGTGGGAGACATGGATTCACCCCTCCACTTT
TRBJ1-1 | 15 | TRBV4-2 | NA | NA | CASSFDPSKGTEAFF | TGTGCCAGCAGCTTCGACCCAAGCAAAGGCACTGAAGCTTTCTTT
TRBJ2-2 | 15 | TRBV15 | TRBD2 | many | CATSSSGKGTGELFF | TGTGCCACCAGCAGTAGCGGGAAGGGCACCGGGGAGCTGTTTTTT
TRBJ2-5 | 14 | TRBV12-5 | TRBD1 | many | CASRVNRGKETQYF | TGTGCTAGCCGGGTAAACAGGGGAAAAGAGACCCAGTACTTC
TRBJ1-5 | 14 | TRBV10-2 | NA | NA | CASSGRQQNQPQHF | TGCGCCAGCAGTGGAAGACAGCAAAATCAGCCCCAGCATTTT
TRBJ1-2 | 14 | TRBV15 | NA | NA | CATSRDSGVYGYTF | TGTGCCACCAGCAGAGATTCGGGGGTCTATGGCTACACCTTC
TRBJ2-5 | 15 | TRBV20-1 | NA | few | CSARVVRRWGETQYF | TGCAGTGCTAGAGTAGTAAGGCGCTGGGGAGAGACCCAGTACTTC
TRBJ1-2 | 12 | TRBV2 | TRBD1 | few | CASSGDRYGYTF | TGTGCCAGCAGTGGGGACAGGTACGGCTACACCTTC
TRBJ1-1 | 13 | TRBV29-1 | NA | NA | CSVKQVLNTEAFF | TGCAGCGTGAAACAGGTCTTGAACACTGAAGCTTTCTTT
TRBJ2-5 | 15 | TRBV27 | NA | many | CASSRQASSWKTQYF | TGTGCCAGCAGTCGGCAGGCCTCTAGCTGGAAGACCCAGTACTTC
TRBJ2-1 | 15 | TRBV24-1 | TRBD2 | few | CATSVSGSTDNEQFF | TGTGCCACCAGTGTAAGCGGGAGTACCGACAATGAGCAGTTCTTC
TRBJ2-7 | 11 | TRBV5-1 | NA | NA | CASSAAYEQYF | TGCGCCAGCAGCGCCGCCTACGAGCAGTACTTC
TRBJ1-6 | 13 | TRBV2 | TRBD1 | NA | CASGTDFNSPLHF | TGTGCCAGCGGGACAGATTTTAATTCACCCCTCCACTTT
TRBJ1-1 | 13 | TRBV3-1 | NA | NA | CASSPDSGTEAFF | TGTGCCAGCAGTCCGGATTCGGGTACTGAAGCTTTCTTT
TRBJ1-6 | 15 | TRBV28 | NA | NA | CASSLGTPRGSPLHF | TGTGCCAGCAGTTTAGGCACTCCCAGGGGATCACCCCTCCACTTT
TRBJ2-2 | 13 | TRBV28 | NA | few | CASSLPEGGELFF | TGTGCCAGCAGTTTGCCGGAGGGCGGGGAGCTGTTTTTT
TRBJ1-5 | 17 | TRBV20-1 | TRBD1 | NA | CSARGVQGAVSNQPQHF | TGCAGTGCTAGAGGTGTACAGGGGGCAGTTAGCAATCAGCCCCAGCATTTT
TRBJ2-7 | 12 | TRBV12-3/TRBV12-4 | NA | once | CASSPGAREQYF | TGTGCCAGCAGTCCGGGGGCGCGGGAGCAGTACTTC
TRBJ2-7 | 19 | TRBV11-2 | TRBD2 | NA | CASSRTAGWTSGRAHEQYF | TGTGCCAGCAGCCGTACCGCCGGGTGGACTAGCGGGAGGGCCCACGAGCAGTACTTC
TRBJ2-1 | 12 | TRBV29-1 | NA | many | CSVFRGYNEQFF | TGCAGCGTTTTCCGGGGTTACAATGAGCAGTTCTTC
TRBJ2-1 | 15 | TRBV27 | TRBD2 | many | CASRLSSGSYNEQFF | TGTGCCAGCAGATTAAGTAGCGGGAGTTACAATGAGCAGTTCTTC
TRBJ2-3 | 13 | TRBV28 | TRBD2 | NA | CASSLGREYTQYF | TGTGCCAGCAGTTTGGGGCGGGAGTATACGCAGTATTTT
TRBJ2-1 | 13 | TRBV6-6 | TRBD1 | NA | CASRDTGGDEQFF | TGTGCCAGCAGAGACACAGGGGGCGATGAGCAGTTCTTC
TRBJ2-2 | 16 | TRBV7-9 | NA | once | CASSHSLSANTGELFF | TGTGCCAGCAGCCATTCCCTTAGCGCTAACACCGGGGAGCTGTTTTTT
TRBJ2-1 | 14 | TRBV6-2/TRBV6-3 | NA | few | CASSPGDIYNEQFF | TGTGCCAGCAGTCCAGGGGATATCTACAATGAGCAGTTCTTC
TRBJ1-2 | 14 | TRBV27 | TRBD1 | NA | CASRMLQGTGGYTF | TGTGCCAGCAGGATGCTACAGGGGACGGGTGGCTACACCTTC
TRBJ2-7 | 15 | TRBV20-1 | NA | few | CSARLGSSIRYEQYF | TGCAGTGCTAGATTGGGGAGTAGTATCCGCTACGAGCAGTACTTC
TRBJ2-1 | 14 | TRBV25-1 | NA | NA | CASSGGGDYNEQFF | TGTGCCAGCAGTGGGGGGGGCGATTACAATGAGCAGTTCTTC
TRBJ1-2 | 14 | TRBV7-9 | NA | many | CASSPGVGNYGYTF | TGTGCCAGCAGCCCTGGTGTGGGCAACTATGGCTACACCTTC
TRBJ2-7 | 14 | TRBV6-6 | TRBD1 | few | CASSHRQGTYEQYF | TGTGCCAGCAGTCACAGACAGGGAACCTACGAGCAGTACTTC
TRBJ2-3 | 16 | TRBV7-7 | TRBD2 | few | CASSLDAGGGRDTQYF | TGTGCCAGCAGCTTAGACGCGGGAGGAGGACGGGATACGCAGTATTTT
TRBJ2-5 | 15 | TRBV12-3/TRBV12-4 | TRBD2 | few | CASSSGTSGGETQYF | TGTGCCAGCAGCTCTGGGACTAGCGGAGGGGAGACCCAGTACTTC
TRBJ1-3 | 13 | TRBV7-9 | TRBD1 | few | CASSGTVGNTIYF | TGTGCCAGCAGCGGGACAGTTGGAAACACCATATATTTT
TRBJ1-1 | 12 | TRBV29-1 | NA | many | CSVGSGNTEAFF | TGCAGCGTAGGGTCTGGGAACACTGAAGCTTTCTTT
TRBJ1-5 | 16 | TRBV6-1 | NA | NA | CASSESAGVSNQPQHF | TGTGCCAGCAGTGAATCGGCAGGGGTTAGCAATCAGCCCCAGCATTTT
TRBJ2-2 | 13 | TRBV2 | NA | many | CASKEGRTGELFF | TGTGCCAGCAAGGAGGGGCGCACCGGGGAGCTGTTTTTT
TRBJ1-1 | 16 | TRBV24-1 | NA | few | CATSDLLDNLNTEAFF | TGTGCCACCAGTGACCTTCTAGACAACTTGAACACTGAAGCTTTCTTT
TRBJ2-5 | 11 | TRBV10-3 | NA | many | CAISTQETQYF | TGTGCCATCTCCACCCAAGAGACCCAGTACTTC
TRBJ1-1 | 16 | TRBV5-1 | NA | few | CASSSAEVQGSTEAFF | TGCGCCAGCAGCTCGGCGGAGGTCCAGGGGTCCACTGAAGCTTTCTTT
TRBJ2-3 | 15 | TRBV7-2 | NA | many | CASSLTPHSTDTQYF | TGTGCCAGCAGCTTAACTCCGCACAGTACAGATACGCAGTATTTT
TRBJ2-5 | 12 | TRBV7-2 | NA | NA | CASSRREETQYF | TGTGCCAGCAGTCGCAGGGAGGAGACCCAGTACTTC
TRBJ1-6 | 13 | TRBV27 | NA | NA | CASSIIQGSPLHF | TGTGCCAGCAGTATAATACAGGGTTCACCCCTCCACTTT
TRBJ2-1 | 16 | TRBV11-2 | NA | many | CASSPQGGRSDNEQFF | TGTGCCAGCAGCCCGCAGGGGGGCCGGTCCGACAATGAGCAGTTCTTC
TRBJ2-5 | 15 | TRBV9 | TRBD2 | NA | CASSVGGLALETQYF | TGTGCCAGCAGCGTAGGGGGACTAGCGTTAGAGACCCAGTACTTC
TRBJ2-1 | 13 | TRBV29-1 | TRBD2 | NA | CSVGTSGYNEQFF | TGCAGCGTTGGGACTAGCGGTTACAATGAGCAGTTCTTC
TRBJ2-1 | 15 | TRBV14 | TRBD1 | NA | CASSHRRQGANEQFF | TGTGCCAGCAGCCACAGAAGACAGGGTGCCAATGAGCAGTTCTTC
TRBJ1-4 | 16 | TRBV4-2 | NA | NA | CASSQDGDTTNEKLFF | TGTGCCAGCAGCCAAGACGGGGATACGACTAATGAAAAACTGTTTTTT
TRBJ2-3 | 13 | TRBV15 | NA | few | CATSRVGADTQYF | TGTGCCACCAGCAGAGTGGGGGCAGATACGCAGTATTTT
TRBJ1-5 | 12 | TRBV6-2/TRBV6-3 | NA | NA | CASSYIVGTQHF | TGTGCCAGCAGTTACATTGTGGGGACCCAGCATTTT
TRBJ2-5 | 15 | TRBV12-3/TRBV12-4 | TRBD1 | NA | CASSTGTGPSETQYF | TGTGCCAGCAGTACCGGGACAGGTCCCTCGGAGACCCAGTACTTC
TRBJ2-3 | 16 | TRBV5-1 | NA | NA | CASGPGLAVSTDTQYF | TGCGCCAGCGGCCCTGGGTTAGCGGTTAGCACAGATACGCAGTATTTT
TRBJ2-1 | 16 | TRBV24-1 | NA | few | CATSDLTGGSYNEQFF | TGTGCCACCAGTGATTTGACGGGCGGCTCCTACAATGAGCAGTTCTTC
TRBJ1-1 | 15 | TRBV5-4 | NA | many | CASSLTGDSNTEAFF | TGTGCCAGCAGCCTGACAGGAGATTCGAACACTGAAGCTTTCTTT
TRBJ2-1 | 15 | TRBV4-1 | NA | NA | CASSQDRARTDEQFF | TGCGCCAGCAGCCAAGATCGGGCTAGGACGGATGAGCAGTTCTTC
TRBJ1-5 | 12 | TRBV20-1 | NA | few | CSAKPSNQPQHF | TGCAGTGCTAAACCCTCGAATCAGCCCCAGCATTTT
TRBJ1-5 | 16 | TRBV28 | NA | few | CASSLWIWGSNQPQHF | TGTGCCAGCAGTTTATGGATTTGGGGAAGCAATCAGCCCCAGCATTTT
TRBJ1-1 | 13 | TRBV2 | TRBD1 | NA | CASRMVQGGEAFF | TGTGCCAGCAGGATGGTCCAGGGGGGTGAAGCTTTCTTT